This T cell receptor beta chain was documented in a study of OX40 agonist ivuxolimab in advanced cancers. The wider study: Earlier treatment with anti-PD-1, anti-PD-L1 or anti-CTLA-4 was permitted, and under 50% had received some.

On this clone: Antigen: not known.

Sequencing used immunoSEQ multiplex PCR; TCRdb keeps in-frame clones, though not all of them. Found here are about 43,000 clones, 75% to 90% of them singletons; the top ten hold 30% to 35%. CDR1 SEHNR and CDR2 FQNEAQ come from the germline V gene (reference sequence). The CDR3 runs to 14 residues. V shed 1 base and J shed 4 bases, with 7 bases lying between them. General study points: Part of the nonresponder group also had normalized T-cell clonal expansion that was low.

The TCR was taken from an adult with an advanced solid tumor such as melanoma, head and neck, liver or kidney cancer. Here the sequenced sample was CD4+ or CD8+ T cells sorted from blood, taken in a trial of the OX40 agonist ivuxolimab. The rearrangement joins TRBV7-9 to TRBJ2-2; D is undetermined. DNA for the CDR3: TGTGCCAGCAGCTTAGGTGGTCTCACCGGGGAGCTGTTTTTT. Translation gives CASSLGGLTGELFF.